These 2 T cell receptor beta chains came from one sample sequenced in a study of CD8 T cells in ankylosing spondylitis. TCRdb fed the 5' RACE reads into MiXCR, producing one record per CDR3 protein. The table includes over 30,000 distinct CDR3 sequences, roughly 12% detected once. Material: synovial fluid, either unsorted or a sorted T cell fraction (not recorded which). These receptors were taken from a male donor with ankylosing spondylitis.

This clonotype was detected only a few times. The chain joins TRBV4-3 to TRBJ2-7; 8 nucleotides align to TRBD2. The J segment lost 7 bases and the V segment lost 3 bases, leaving 11 bases of the junction unmatched. CDR1 and CDR2 from the germline V gene are LGHNA and YSLEER. CDR3 size: 15 residues. Here the CDR3 reads CASSQGRGAFGEQYF. Here the CDR3 DNA reads TGCGCCAGCAGCCAGGGGCGGGGGGCCTTCGGAGAGCAGTACTTC.

The sample holds a few counts of this clonotype. The J gene is TRBJ2-2, the V gene TRBV7-9; D gene uncertain. Germline assignment: CDR1 SEHNR and CDR2 FQNEAQ (reference sequence). The CDR3 is made up of 14 amino acids. V lost 0 bases and J lost 0, with 2 bases in between. CDR3 in DNA: TGTGCCAGCAGCTTAGCGGCGAACACCGGGGAGCTGTTTTTT. Translation: CASSLAANTGELFF.